This TCR beta chain was sequenced during a study of cytomegalovirus exposure and HLA in healthy donors (TCRdb year 2017). Study-level background: According to a later analysis, one platform produced both the 100 to 150 validation repertoires and the 670 or so repertoires of the first cohort. Along with the roughly 670-subject first cohort, a separate validation cohort of over a hundred different subjects was used. The study aimed to test whether cataloging public T cell receptors could reveal signatures of past pathogen exposure. To predict cytomegalovirus infection status, the study brought together high-throughput TCR immunosequencing, statistical association of individual TCRs with disease status, and machine learning. Beyond this particular receptor, the publication reports: A later analysis lacked HLA typing for the validation cohort, so it scored co-occurrence in that cohort across all 120 repertoires. A later analysis found that TCRs clustered in the first cohort also tended to co-occur in the roughly 120 validation repertoires, with 94% of cluster scores above 0. In both the original and validation cohorts, the classifier was reported to diagnose cytomegalovirus status with high specificity and sensitivity. The study gave a list of 150 to 200 TCR beta chains associated with cytomegalovirus. Three of the identified cytomegalovirus-associated TCR beta chains were confirmed in vitro to be specific for cytomegalovirus antigens. Most TCR sequences were observed very rarely across donors, whereas some public TCRs were present in many individuals. The authors suggested that the approach could potentially be extended to other disease states and immunological phenotypes.

Comment on this clone: Its antigen remains unidentified. No much larger clone exists at a distance of one base, and base qualities are not known.

Receptors were amplified or captured by the immunoSEQ multiplex PCR assay. The source study handled its data this way. A statistical classification framework was built to diagnose cytomegalovirus status from the catalog of TCR beta chain sequences. TCRdb stores this immuneACCESS table with in-frame sequences only. Part of the clones is absent; in the studies checked, under half of the shortfall reflects unresolved V genes, and no reason is known for the rest. For V, J and clone size, that table is used; D and trimming come from the DNA. The sample table shows 200,000 or so clones, and about nine tenths are seen once. 1.1% of the sample is in the top ten clones. For CDR1 and CDR2, the germline V gene (reference sequence) lists SEHNR and FQNEAQ. After removal of 5 bases from V and 7 bases from J, the junction retains 18 bases not matched to a gene. Including the terminal cysteine and phenylalanine, the CDR3 comprises 17 residues. This entry keeps only the CDR3 DNA: 51 bases, framed from base 1.

The donors were included in the validation cohort of some 120 subjects, a group kept apart from the roughly 670-subject first cohort. Specimen: PBMCs. This receptor was obtained from a woman aged 18-35 years in good health and CMV-seronegative. The rearrangement joined TRBV7-9 to TRBJ2-7; the central 9 bases match TRBD2. Read as DNA, the sequence is TGTGCCAGCAGCCAAGAGGGCCTAGCGGGAATCAGGGGTGAGCAGTACTTC. It specifies CASSQEGLAGIRGEQYF.